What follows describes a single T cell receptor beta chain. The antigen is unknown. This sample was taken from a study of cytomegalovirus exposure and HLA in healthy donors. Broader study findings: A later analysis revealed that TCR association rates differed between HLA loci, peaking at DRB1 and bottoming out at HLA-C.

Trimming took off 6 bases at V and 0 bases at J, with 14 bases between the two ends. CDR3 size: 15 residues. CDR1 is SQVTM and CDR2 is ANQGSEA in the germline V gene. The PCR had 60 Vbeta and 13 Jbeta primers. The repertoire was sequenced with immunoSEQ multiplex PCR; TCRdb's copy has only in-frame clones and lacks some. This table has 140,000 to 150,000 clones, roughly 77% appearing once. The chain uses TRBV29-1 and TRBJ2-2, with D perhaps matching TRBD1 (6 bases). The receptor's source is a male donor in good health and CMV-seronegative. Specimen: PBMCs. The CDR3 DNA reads TGCAGCGTGGGGCAGGGGCAGACGAACACCGGGGAGCTGTTTTTT. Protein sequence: CSVGQGQTNTGELFF.